These 4 T cell receptor beta chains were all obtained from the same sample, sequenced in a study of beta chain features in type 1 diabetes (dated by TCRdb to 2017 to 2018). The library was built by means of the immunoSEQ multiplex PCR assay. The High Capacity cDNA Reverse Transcription Kit was used to reverse transcribe all of the isolated RNA, meaning that expressed TCRB transcripts were what got sequenced. What TCRdb holds here is the immuneACCESS table cut down to in-frame rearrangements. Part of the clones is not present; checked against another copy, under half of the missing clones reflect an unresolved V gene, and the others are unexplained. The sample includes about 930,000 clones, with roughly 17% observed a single time. The ten largest account for around 0.02% of the sample. The sample was naive CD4+ T cells from blood. The cell subset or site label, read with the paper, signifies: true naive CD4+ T cells. The receptors stem from a woman younger than 35 in good health.

The chain combines TRBV28 with TRBJ1-1, with D possibly being TRBD1 (6 bases). V was trimmed by 6 bases and J by 1 base, leaving 15 bases between them. Germline V lookup: CDR1 MDHEN, CDR2 SYDVKM. The CDR3 has 15 residues. CDR3 in amino acids: CASRPYRAANTEAFF. The CDR3 DNA follows: TGTGCCAGCAGGCCTTACAGGGCCGCGAACACTGAAGCTTTCTTT.

This clone was seen more than once but under ten times. The chain recombines TRBV5-4 with TRBJ2-5; D gene ambiguous. Trimming removed 1 base at V and 1 base at J, with 8 bases between. The CDR3 contains 14 residues. Germline lookup yields CDR1 SGHNT and CDR2 YYREEE (reference sequence). The DNA of the CDR3 is TGTGCCAGCAGCTTGATGGGTTCCCAAGAGACCCAGTACTTC. Protein product: CASSLMGSQETQYF.

This clone was seen a handful of times. The rearrangement joins TRBV5-6 to TRBJ2-7; D remains unclear. The V and J ends lost 1 base and 3 bases respectively, with 5 bases between them. The CDR3 has 12 residues. Germline assignment: CDR1 SGHDT and CDR2 YYEEEE. CDR3 loop: CASSLWHYEQYF. The CDR3 coding sequence is TGTGCCAGCAGCTTGTGGCACTACGAGCAGTACTTC.

This chain connects TRBV7-2 to TRBJ1-4; no reliable D call. Germline assignment: CDR1 SGHTA and CDR2 FQGNSA. The CDR3 has 14 amino acids. V gave up 2 bases and J gave up 1 base, with 5 bases separating them. Here the CDR3 reads CASSLSITNEKLFF. The CDR3 DNA is TGTGCCAGCAGCTTAAGCATAACTAATGAAAAACTGTTTTTT. The full variable domain, completed using reference TRBV7-2 and TRBJ1-4, is GAGVSQSPSNKVTEKGKDVELRCDPISGHTALYWYRQSLGQGLEFLIYFQGNSAPDKSGLPSDRFSAERTGGSVSTLTIQRTQQEDSAVYLCASSLSITNEKLFFGSGTQLSVL.